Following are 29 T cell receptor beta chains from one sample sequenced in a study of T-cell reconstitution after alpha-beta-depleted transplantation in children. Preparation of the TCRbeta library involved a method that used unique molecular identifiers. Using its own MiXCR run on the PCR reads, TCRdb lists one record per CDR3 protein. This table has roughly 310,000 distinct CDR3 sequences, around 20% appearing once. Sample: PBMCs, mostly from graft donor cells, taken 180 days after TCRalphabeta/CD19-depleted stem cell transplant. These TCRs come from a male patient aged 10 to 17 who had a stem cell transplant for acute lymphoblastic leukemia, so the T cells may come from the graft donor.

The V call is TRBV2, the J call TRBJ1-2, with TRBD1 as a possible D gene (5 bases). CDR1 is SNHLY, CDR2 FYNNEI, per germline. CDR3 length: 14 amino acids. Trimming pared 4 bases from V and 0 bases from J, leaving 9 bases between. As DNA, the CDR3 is TGTGCCAGCAGTGGGACGACAGCTAACTATGGCTACACCTTC. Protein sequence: CASSGTTANYGYTF.

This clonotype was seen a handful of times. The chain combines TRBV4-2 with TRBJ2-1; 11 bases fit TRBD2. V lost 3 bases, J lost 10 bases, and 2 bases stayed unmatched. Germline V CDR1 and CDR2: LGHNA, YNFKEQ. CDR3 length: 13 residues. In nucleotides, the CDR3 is TGTGCCAGCAGCCAGACTAGCGGGGTGGAGCAGTTCTTC. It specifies CASSQTSGVEQFF.

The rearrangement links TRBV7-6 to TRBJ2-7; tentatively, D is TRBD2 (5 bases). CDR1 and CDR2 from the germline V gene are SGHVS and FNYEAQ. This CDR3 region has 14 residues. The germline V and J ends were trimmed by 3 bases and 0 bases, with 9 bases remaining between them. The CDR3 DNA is TGTGCCAGCAGCTTCGGGGTGGCCTCCTACGAGCAGTACTTC. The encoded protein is CASSFGVASYEQYF.

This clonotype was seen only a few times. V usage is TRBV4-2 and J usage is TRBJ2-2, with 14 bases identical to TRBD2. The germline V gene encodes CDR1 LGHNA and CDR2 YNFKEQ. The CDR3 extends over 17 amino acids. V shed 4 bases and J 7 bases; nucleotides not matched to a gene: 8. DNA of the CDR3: TGTGCCAGCAGCCGCCGACTAGCGGGAGGGACTGGCGGGGAGCTGTTTTTT. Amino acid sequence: CASSRRLAGGTGGELFF.

CDR3 loop: CASSLVSGAYSPNYGYTF. The CDR3 nucleotides are TGCGCCAGCAGCTTGGTCTCAGGGGCCTACTCACCTAACTATGGCTACACCTTC. This sequence joins TRBV5-1 and TRBJ1-2; D is perhaps TRBD1 (6 bases). The CDR3 is 18 amino acids. Germline V lookup: CDR1 SGHRS, CDR2 YFSETQ. The germline V and J ends were trimmed by 0 bases and 0 bases, with 18 bases remaining between them.

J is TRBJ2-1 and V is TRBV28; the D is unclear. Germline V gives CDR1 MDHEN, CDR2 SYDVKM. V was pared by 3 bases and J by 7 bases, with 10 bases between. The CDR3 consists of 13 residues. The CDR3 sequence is CASSFDSFNEQFF. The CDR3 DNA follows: TGTGCCAGCAGTTTCGACTCTTTTAATGAGCAGTTCTTC.

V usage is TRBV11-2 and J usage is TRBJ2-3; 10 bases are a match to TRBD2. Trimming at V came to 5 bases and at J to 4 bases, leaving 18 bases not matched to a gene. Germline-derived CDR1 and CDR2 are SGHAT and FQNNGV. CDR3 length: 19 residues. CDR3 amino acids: CASSTSGRETHLRSDTQYF. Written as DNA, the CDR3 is TGTGCCAGCAGCACCAGCGGGAGGGAAACGCATCTACGCTCAGATACGCAGTATTTT.

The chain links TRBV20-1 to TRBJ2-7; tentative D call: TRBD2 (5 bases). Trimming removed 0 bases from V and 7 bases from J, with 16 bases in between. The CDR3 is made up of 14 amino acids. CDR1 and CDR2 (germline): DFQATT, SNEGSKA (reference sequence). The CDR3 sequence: CSAREPGLMYEQYF. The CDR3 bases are TGCAGTGCTAGAGAACCAGGACTTATGTATGAGCAGTACTTC.

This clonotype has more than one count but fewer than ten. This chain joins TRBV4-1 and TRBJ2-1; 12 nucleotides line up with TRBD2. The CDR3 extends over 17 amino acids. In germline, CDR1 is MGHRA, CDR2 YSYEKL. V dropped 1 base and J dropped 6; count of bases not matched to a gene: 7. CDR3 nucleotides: TGCGCCAGCAGCCAAGTGACTAGCGGGAGATCGGCCAATGAGCAGTTCTTC. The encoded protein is CASSQVTSGRSANEQFF.

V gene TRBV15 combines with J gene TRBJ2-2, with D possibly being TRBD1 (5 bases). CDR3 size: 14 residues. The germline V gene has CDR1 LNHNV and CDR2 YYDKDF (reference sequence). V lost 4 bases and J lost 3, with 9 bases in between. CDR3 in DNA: TGTGCCACCAGCATAGACAGCTACACCGGGGAGCTGTTTTTT. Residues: CATSIDSYTGELFF.

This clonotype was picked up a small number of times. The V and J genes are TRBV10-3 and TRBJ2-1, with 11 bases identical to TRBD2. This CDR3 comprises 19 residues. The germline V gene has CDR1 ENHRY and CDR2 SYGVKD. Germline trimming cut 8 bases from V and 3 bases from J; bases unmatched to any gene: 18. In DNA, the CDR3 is TGTGCCATCGGGGGGAGATTCCAAACTAGCGGGAGACGCTACAATGAGCAGTTCTTC. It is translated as CAIGGRFQTSGRRYNEQFF.

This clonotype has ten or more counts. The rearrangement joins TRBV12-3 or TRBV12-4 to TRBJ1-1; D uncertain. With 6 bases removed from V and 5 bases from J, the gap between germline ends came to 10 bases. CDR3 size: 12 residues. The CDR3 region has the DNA TGTGCCAGCAGCTTCCTGGGTACTGAAGCTTTCTTT. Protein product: CASSFLGTEAFF.

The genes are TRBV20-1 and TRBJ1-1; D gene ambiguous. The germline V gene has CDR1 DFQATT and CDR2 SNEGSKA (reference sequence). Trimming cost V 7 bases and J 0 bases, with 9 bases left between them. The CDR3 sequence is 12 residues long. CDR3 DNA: TGCAGTGGTGGACGAATGAACACTGAAGCTTTCTTT. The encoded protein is CSGGRMNTEAFF.

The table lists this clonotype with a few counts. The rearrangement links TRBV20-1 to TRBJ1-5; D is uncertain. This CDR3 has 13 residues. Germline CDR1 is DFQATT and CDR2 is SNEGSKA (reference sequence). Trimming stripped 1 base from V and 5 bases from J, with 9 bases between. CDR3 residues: CSARVSGHQPQHF. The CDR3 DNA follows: TGCAGTGCTAGAGTATCCGGGCATCAGCCCCAGCATTTT.

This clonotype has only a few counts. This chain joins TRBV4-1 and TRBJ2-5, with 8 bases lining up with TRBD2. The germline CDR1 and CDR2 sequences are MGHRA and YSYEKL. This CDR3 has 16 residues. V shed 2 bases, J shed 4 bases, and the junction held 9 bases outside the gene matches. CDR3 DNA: TGCGCCAGCAGCCAACCCCCGGGACTAGTTGCAGAGACCCAGTACTTC. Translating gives CASSQPPGLVAETQYF.

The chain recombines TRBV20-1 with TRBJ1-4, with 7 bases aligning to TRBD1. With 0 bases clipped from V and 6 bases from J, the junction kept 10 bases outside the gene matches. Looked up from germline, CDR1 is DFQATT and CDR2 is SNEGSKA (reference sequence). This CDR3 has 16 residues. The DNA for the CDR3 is TGCAGTGCTAGAGACGGAGACAGGGAGGGGGATGAAAAACTGTTTTTT. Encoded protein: CSARDGDREGDEKLFF.

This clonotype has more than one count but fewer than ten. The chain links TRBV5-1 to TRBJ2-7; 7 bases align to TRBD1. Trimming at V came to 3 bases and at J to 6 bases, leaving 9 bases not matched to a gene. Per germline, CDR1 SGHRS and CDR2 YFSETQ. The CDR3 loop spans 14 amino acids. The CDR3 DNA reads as TGCGCCAGCAGCTACGAGACAGGGTTGGGCGAGCAGTACTTC. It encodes CASSYETGLGEQYF. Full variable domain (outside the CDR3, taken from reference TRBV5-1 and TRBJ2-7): KAGVTQTPRYLIKTRGQQVTLSCSPISGHRSVSWYQQTPGQGLQFLFEYFSETQRNKGNFPGRFSGRQFSNSRSEMNVSTLELGDSALYLCASSYETGLGEQYFGPGTRLTVT.

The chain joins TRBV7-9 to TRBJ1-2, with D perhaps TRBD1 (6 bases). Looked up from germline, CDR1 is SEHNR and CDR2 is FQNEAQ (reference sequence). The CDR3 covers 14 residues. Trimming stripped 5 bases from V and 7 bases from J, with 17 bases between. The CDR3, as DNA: TGTGCCAGCAGCCACGCCGGCAGGGGCGGTGGCTACACCTTC. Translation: CASSHAGRGGGYTF.

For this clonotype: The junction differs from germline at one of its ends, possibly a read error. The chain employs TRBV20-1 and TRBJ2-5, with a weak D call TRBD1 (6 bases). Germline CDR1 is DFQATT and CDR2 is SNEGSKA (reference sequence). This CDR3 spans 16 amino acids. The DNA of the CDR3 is TGCTGTGCTAGAGATAAGACACAGGGACGACGAGAGACCCAGTACTTC. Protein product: CCARDKTQGRRETQYF.

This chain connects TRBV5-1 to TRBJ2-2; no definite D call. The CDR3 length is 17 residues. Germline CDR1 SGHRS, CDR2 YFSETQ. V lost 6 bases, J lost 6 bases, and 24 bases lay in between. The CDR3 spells CASTLGHSGRPAGELFF. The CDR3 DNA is TGCGCCAGCACCCTGGGTCACAGTGGGCGCCCGGCCGGGGAGCTGTTTTTT.

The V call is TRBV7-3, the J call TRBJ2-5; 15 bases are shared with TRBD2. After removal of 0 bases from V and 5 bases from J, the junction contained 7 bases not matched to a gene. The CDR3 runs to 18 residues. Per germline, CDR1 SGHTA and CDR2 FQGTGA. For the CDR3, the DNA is TGTGCCAGCAGCTTAACTTTCGCTGGGACTAGCGGGGGGGAGACCCAGTACTTC. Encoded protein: CASSLTFAGTSGGETQYF.

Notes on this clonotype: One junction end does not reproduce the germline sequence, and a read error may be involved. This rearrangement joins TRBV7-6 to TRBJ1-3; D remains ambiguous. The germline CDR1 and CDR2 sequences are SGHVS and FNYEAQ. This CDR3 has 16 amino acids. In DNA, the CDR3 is TGTGCCAGCAGCCTAGCGGACGGTCCCTCTGGAAACACCATATATTTT. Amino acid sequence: CASSLADGPSGNTIYF.

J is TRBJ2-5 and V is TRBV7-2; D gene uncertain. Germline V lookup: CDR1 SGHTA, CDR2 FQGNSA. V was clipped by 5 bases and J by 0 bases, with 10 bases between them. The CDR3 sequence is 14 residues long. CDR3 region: CASSRSRYQETQYF. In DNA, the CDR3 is TGTGCCAGCAGCCGTTCAAGATACCAAGAGACCCAGTACTTC.

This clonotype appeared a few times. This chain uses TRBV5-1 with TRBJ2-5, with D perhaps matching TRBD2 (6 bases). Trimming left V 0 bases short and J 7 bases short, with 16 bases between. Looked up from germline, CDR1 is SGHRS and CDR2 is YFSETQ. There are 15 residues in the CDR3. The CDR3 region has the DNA TGCGCCAGCAGCTTGGCGGCTGGGACCGGGGGGACCCAGTACTTC. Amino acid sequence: CASSLAAGTGGTQYF.

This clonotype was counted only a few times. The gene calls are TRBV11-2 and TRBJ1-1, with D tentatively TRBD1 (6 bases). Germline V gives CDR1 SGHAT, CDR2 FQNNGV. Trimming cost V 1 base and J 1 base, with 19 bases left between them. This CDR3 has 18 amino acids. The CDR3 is CASSLGLVTGRPNTEAFF. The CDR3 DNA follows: TGTGCCAGCAGCTTAGGTCTTGTCACAGGGAGGCCGAACACTGAAGCTTTCTTT.

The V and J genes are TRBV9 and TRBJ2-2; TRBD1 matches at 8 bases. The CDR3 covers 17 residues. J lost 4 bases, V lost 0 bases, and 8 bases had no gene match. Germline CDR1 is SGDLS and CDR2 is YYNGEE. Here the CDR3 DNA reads TGTGCCAGCAGCGTAGTCCCGACAGGGGTTGGCACCGGGGAGCTGTTTTTT. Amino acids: CASSVVPTGVGTGELFF.

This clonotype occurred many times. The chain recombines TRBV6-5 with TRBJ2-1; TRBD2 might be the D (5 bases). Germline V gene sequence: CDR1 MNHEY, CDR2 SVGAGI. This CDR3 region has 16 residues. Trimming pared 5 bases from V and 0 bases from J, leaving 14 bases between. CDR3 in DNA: TGTGCCAGCAGTCACCAGAGGGCTAGCTCCTACAATGAGCAGTTCTTC. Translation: CASSHQRASSYNEQFF.

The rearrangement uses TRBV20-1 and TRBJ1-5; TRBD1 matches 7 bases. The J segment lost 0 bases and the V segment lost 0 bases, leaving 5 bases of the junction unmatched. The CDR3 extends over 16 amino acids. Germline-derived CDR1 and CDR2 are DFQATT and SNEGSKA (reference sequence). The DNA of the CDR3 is TGCAGTGCTAGAGATCTGACAGGGACTAGCAATCAGCCCCAGCATTTT. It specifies CSARDLTGTSNQPQHF.

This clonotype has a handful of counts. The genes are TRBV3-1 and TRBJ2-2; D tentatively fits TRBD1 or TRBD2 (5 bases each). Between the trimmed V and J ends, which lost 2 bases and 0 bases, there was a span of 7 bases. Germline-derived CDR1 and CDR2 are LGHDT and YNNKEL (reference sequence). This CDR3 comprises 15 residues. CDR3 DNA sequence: TGTGCCAGCAGCCAATGGGGGACGAACACCGGGGAGCTGTTTTTT. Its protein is CASSQWGTNTGELFF.